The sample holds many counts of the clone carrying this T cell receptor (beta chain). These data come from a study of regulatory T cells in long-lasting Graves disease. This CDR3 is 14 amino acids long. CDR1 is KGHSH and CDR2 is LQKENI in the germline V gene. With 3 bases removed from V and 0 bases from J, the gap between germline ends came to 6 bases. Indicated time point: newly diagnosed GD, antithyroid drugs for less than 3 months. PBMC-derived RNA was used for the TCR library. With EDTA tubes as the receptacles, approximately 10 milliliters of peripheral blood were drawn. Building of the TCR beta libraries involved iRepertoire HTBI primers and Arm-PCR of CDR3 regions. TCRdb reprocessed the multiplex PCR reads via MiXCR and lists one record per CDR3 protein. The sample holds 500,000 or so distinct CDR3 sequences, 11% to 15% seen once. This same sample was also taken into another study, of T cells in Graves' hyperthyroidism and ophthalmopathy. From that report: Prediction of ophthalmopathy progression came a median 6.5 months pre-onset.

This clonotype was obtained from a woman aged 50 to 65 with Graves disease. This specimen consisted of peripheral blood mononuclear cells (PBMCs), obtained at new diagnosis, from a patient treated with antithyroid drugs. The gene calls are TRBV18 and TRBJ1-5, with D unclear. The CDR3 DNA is TGTGCCAGCTCACCGGTAAATAGCAATCAGCCCCAGCATTTT. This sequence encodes CASSPVNSNQPQHF.